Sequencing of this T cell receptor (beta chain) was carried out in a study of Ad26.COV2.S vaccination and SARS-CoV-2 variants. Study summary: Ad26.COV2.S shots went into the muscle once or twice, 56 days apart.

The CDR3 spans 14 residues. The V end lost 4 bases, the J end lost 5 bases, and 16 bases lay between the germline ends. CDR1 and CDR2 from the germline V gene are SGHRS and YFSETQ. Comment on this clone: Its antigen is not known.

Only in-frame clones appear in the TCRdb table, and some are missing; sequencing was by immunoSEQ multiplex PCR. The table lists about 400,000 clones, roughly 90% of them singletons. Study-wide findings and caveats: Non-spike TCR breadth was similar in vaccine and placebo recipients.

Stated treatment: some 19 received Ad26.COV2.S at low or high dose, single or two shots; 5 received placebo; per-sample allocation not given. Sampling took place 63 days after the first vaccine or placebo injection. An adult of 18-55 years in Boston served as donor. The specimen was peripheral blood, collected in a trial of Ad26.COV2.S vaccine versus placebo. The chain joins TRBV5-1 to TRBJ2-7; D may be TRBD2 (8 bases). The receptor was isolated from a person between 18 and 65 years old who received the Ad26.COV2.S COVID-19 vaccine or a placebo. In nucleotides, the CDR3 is TGCGCCAGCAGCACCGGGAGGGGGCAGGACGAGCAGTACTTC. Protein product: CASSTGRGQDEQYF. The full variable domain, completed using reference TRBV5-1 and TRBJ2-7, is KAGVTQTPRYLIKTRGQQVTLSCSPISGHRSVSWYQQTPGQGLQFLFEYFSETQRNKGNFPGRFSGRQFSNSRSEMNVSTLELGDSALYLCASSTGRGQDEQYFGPGTRLTVT.